The following is a T cell receptor (beta chain) sequence with its context. This clone's antigen is unknown. No much larger clone is present one base from it, and per-base qualities are unavailable. V gives up 3 bases and J gives up 6 bases, and the segment between their germline ends measures 10 bases. As encoded in the germline V gene, CDR1 is ENHRY while CDR2 is SYGVKD. The CDR3 has 13 amino acids, counting the end cysteine and phenylalanine. Solely the CDR3 DNA is kept, with 39 bases framed from the first base. These data belong to a study of shared clonotypes between healthy human individuals (dated by TCRdb to 2019 to 2021). Describing the broader study: The cohort comprised two women and a few men aged 18 to 49 years. Libraries were prepared and TCR repertoires were sequenced by different laboratories using diverse techniques, in order to increase sequencing depth and limit assay-specific biases. Leukapheresis yielded between about 0.94 and 10 billion PBMCs per donor. For each donor, three plates each were used for CD4 naive and CD4 memory, two plates were used for CD8 naive, and one plate was used for CD8 memory. To estimate repertoire size and how much clonotypes are shared between individuals, the study performed deep sequencing of blood TCR repertoires from about five healthy adults.

Healthy HIV-negative adults with no recently reported acute infections or vaccinations were included as donors. Every donor was a Caucasian adult residing in Nashville, Tennessee, USA. CD4+ T cells were enriched by magnetic negative selection, after which naive cells were positively selected on CD45RA and the negative fraction was taken as the memory subset. Blood was collected by leukapheresis, and PBMCs were isolated by Ficoll-Histopaque density gradient centrifugation and then cryopreserved in liquid nitrogen vapor phase. Analytical flow cytometry was used to check the purity and quantity of every magnetically sorted T cell population. Genomic DNA was isolated from each sorted fraction and quantified by UV absorbance on a Nanodrop 2000c. Overall study results and their limits: Because the study included only a small number of donors, the genetic and exposure-history diversity represented was limited. Approximately 5% of naive CD4, 3% to 3.5% of naive CD8, 2.3% of memory CD4, and 0.4% of memory CD8 clonotypes were shared across four donors. Compared with non-shared clonotypes, clonotypes shared by all four sorted-subset donors had higher generation probabilities. Sampling was restricted to blood, and TCR repertoires in tissue are likely to differ from TCR repertoires in blood. Incomplete sequencing was indicated by rarefaction of sorted-subset datasets, despite the large sequencing depth. Based on pairwise subsampling, the degree of clonotype sharing among donors was expected to be affected by sequencing depth. Estimated clonotype richness was generally larger for naive than for memory subsets.

Using the deep immunoSEQ assay, multiplex PCR amplified TCR CDR3 regions from genomic DNA. Extracted genomic DNA from each cell subset was distributed evenly across all wells of several immunoSEQ 96-well plates, and each plate was treated as a replicate. For sorted subsets, each replicate PCR was loaded with 200 ng genomic DNA, equivalent to about 30,000 T cell genomes. Purified libraries were measured with a Qubit 3.0 fluorometer, size-checked on a Bioanalyzer 2100, and measured again with the KAPA Library Quantification kit. A separate single-read 150-cycle Illumina NextSeq 550 flow cell was used to sequence each immunoSEQ 96-well plate. In the source study's methods: Because the immunoSEQ output included only junctional sequences and no quality scores, the filtering could not be the same as the filtering used for full-length reads. Sequences were annotated with PyIR, a Python wrapper for IgBLAST v1.9, using IMGT germline references to assign V/J genes and CDR3. Reads were removed for weak V/J assignments (E-value above 1e-6), missing CDR3, stop codons, out-of-frame junctions, or ambiguous translated residues. V3J clonotypes were defined as sequences sharing an identical inferred V gene, J gene, and CDR3 amino acid sequence. Percentage overlap between repertoires was computed as shared unique clonotypes divided by the size of the smaller repertoire. Three approaches were used to assess repertoire richness: RTK rarefaction, the Chao1 estimator, and Recon v2.1 estimates of unobserved clonotypes. OLGA was used to compute generation probabilities for all TCRbeta clonotypes that the gDNA method yielded from a handful of donors. The immuneACCESS repertoire file appears here via TCRdb, limited to in-frame rearrangements. These files lack a portion of the clones; in checked studies, under half of the deficit traces to unresolved V genes, and the cause of the others is not known. V and J calls and clone size are copied from that table; D and trimming were computed from the DNA. The table for this sample lists about 600,000 clones; 97% of them were counted only once. The ten top clones hold 0.055% to 0.07% of the sample.

The chain is made from TRBV10-3 and TRBJ2-3; no confident D gene assignment can be made. Material: naive CD4+ T cells sorted from blood. Read against the paper, the sample's cell subset or site label means: CD45RA+ positively selected. This TCR was sampled from a woman younger than 45 in good health. The CDR3 reads CAISDQVLDTQYF. At the DNA level, the sequence is TGTGCCATCAGTGACCAAGTCCTCGATACGCAGTATTTT.